The clone carrying this T cell receptor beta chain was observed a few times. CDR1 SGHNT and CDR2 YENEEA come from the germline V gene. V gave up 8 bases and J gave up 5 bases, with 18 bases separating them. The CDR3 covers 15 residues. The sample originates from a study of blood T cell repertoires in COVID-19. Turning to the study itself: Samples taken during acute and convalescent COVID-19 were collected in the United States, Italy and Spain.

In the original workflow: Amplification of reference gene primers provided the estimated nucleated cell counts. Measured with immunoSEQ multiplex PCR; TCRdb has only the in-frame clones, and not every one. V, J and clone size were drawn from that table, and D and trimming were deduced from the DNA. This sample has under 200,000 clones, with about 86% found just once. The V gene is TRBV11-3, the J gene TRBJ2-2; perhaps TRBD2 as D (6 bases). This TCR was sampled from a woman aged 70 to 79 who had recovered from COVID-19. Material for sequencing was peripheral blood. This CDR3 is CASAPGSRWTGELFF. CDR3 in DNA: TGTGCCAGCGCCCCCGGGAGTCGGTGGACCGGGGAGCTGTTTTTT.